Listed here are 24 T cell receptor beta chains from one sample, sequenced in a study of T cells in Graves' hyperthyroidism and ophthalmopathy. It was RNA transcripts that yielded the amplified TCR beta CDR3 regions. The TCR CDR3 was amplified in a first-round RT-PCR using the HTBI primer set. TCRdb analysed the multiplex PCR reads with MiXCR anew, one entry per CDR3 protein. This table holds over 450,000 distinct CDR3 sequences, roughly 18% found once. The sequencing sample was made of blood. All receptors come from a woman younger than 30 with Graves' ophthalmopathy.

The rearrangement joins TRBV6-5 to TRBJ1-5; D is unresolved. The CDR3 runs to 15 residues. Germline V CDR1 and CDR2: MNHEY, SVGAGI. With 0 bases removed from V and 7 bases from J, the gap between germline ends came to 13 bases. The CDR3 nucleotides read TGTGCCAGCAGTTACTCCGCCGTTACATCGCAGCCCCAGCATTTT. This encodes CASSYSAVTSQPQHF.

This clonotype was seen at least ten times. V and J are TRBV7-3 and TRBJ2-6; D gene ambiguous. Germline loops: CDR1 SGHTA, CDR2 FQGTGA. V was cut by 6 bases and J by 2 bases, with 14 bases left in between. The CDR3 loop spans 16 amino acids. The CDR3 is CASSANPLAGANVLTF. The CDR3 region has the DNA TGTGCCAGCAGTGCCAACCCCCTCGCTGGGGCCAACGTCCTGACTTTC. The whole variable domain, remainder taken from reference TRBV7-3 and TRBJ2-6, is GAGVSQTPSNKVTEKGKYVELRCDPISGHTALYWYRQSLGQGPEFLIYFQGTGAADDSGLPNDRFFAVRPEGSVSTLKIQRTERGDSAVYLCASSANPLAGANVLTFGAGSRLTVL.

The V call is TRBV6-2 or TRBV6-3, the J call TRBJ1-6; D is uncertain. Germline CDR1 and CDR2: MNHEY and SVGEGT. The CDR3 contains 15 residues. Trimming removed 3 bases from V and 4 bases from J, with 10 bases in between. CDR3 coding DNA: TGTGCCAGCAGTTATTCGCGTGTATATAATTCACCCCTCCACTTT. This translates into CASSYSRVYNSPLHF.

This clonotype was recorded at least ten times. This chain connects TRBV5-1 to TRBJ1-2; D ambiguous. This CDR3 has 14 amino acids. The V end lost 0 bases, the J end lost 8 bases, and 14 bases lay between the germline ends. Germline V gives CDR1 SGHRS, CDR2 YFSETQ. CDR3 region: CASSLADGFGGYTF. The DNA for the CDR3 is TGCGCCAGCAGCTTGGCCGACGGATTTGGGGGCTACACCTTC.

This clonotype was recorded at least ten times. The chain carries TRBV2 and TRBJ2-3; no definite D call. The CDR3 sequence is 15 residues long. CDR1 SNHLY and CDR2 FYNNEI come from the germline V gene. Trimming shortened V by 6 bases and J by 0 bases, and 13 bases separated the two germline ends. The CDR3 sequence is CASRLTPSSTDTQYF. CDR3 DNA sequence: TGTGCCAGCAGGTTGACTCCGTCTAGCACAGATACGCAGTATTTT.

In the case of this clonotype: No conserved phenylalanine or tryptophan is present at the end of the CDR3, so a read error is the likely explanation. The genes are TRBV27 and TRBJ2-7; TRBD2 matches 7 bases. The germline V gene has CDR1 MNHEY and CDR2 SMNVEV (reference sequence). Trimming at V came to 8 bases and at J to 2 bases, leaving 12 bases not matched to a gene. The CDR3 loop spans 15 amino acids. Here the CDR3 reads CASAQGASGTYEQYL. The CDR3 bases are TGTGCCAGCGCTCAAGGGGCTAGCGGAACCTACGAGCAGTACCTC.

The chain uses TRBV7-3 and TRBJ1-6; 8 bases are a match to TRBD1. CDR1 and CDR2 (germline): SGHTA, FQGTGA. This CDR3 has 13 amino acids. J was trimmed by 9 bases and V by 4 bases; bases with no gene match: 2. CDR3 bases: TGTGCCAGCAGCTCCGACAGGGGTTCACCCCTCCACTTT. Its protein product is CASSSDRGSPLHF.

This clonotype occurred a few times. The chain uses TRBV5-1 and TRBJ2-3; D not resolved. The V end was cut by 4 bases, the J end by 2 bases, with 8 bases between. Germline CDR1 is SGHRS and CDR2 is YFSETQ. CDR3 length: 13 residues. The CDR3 loop reads CASSIDNTDTQYF. The CDR3 coding sequence is TGCGCCAGCAGCATAGACAACACAGATACGCAGTATTTT.

The table lists this clonotype with many counts. The CDR3 region is CASSQGIGEAFF. The CDR3 DNA sequence: TGTGCCAGCAGCCAAGGCATAGGCGAAGCTTTCTTT. The J gene is TRBJ1-1, the V gene TRBV3-1; D is uncertain. V was clipped by 1 base and J by 8 bases, with 8 bases between them. Germline lookup yields CDR1 LGHDT and CDR2 YNNKEL (reference sequence). The CDR3 is 12 amino acids. The full variable domain, completed using reference TRBV3-1 and TRBJ1-1, is DTAVSQTPKYLVTQMGNDKSIKCEQNLGHDTMYWYKQDSKKFLKIMFSYNNKELIINETVPNRFSPKSPDKAHLNLHINSLELGDSAVYFCASSQGIGEAFFGQGTRLTVV.

The chain combines TRBV6-1 with TRBJ2-3, with D possibly TRBD2 on 7 matching bases. This CDR3 comprises 16 residues. With 2 bases removed from V and 8 bases from J, the gap between germline ends came to 20 bases. CDR1 is MNHNS and CDR2 is SASEGT in the germline V gene. Here the CDR3 DNA reads TGTGCCAGCAGTGAAAGAAGGGGGGGGGCCGTTAGTACGCAGTATTTT. Translation gives CASSERRGGAVSTQYF.

This clonotype was found many times. The CDR3: CASNALGSLYEQYF. The CDR3 DNA reads TGTGCCAGCAATGCGCTTGGATCGCTCTACGAGCAGTACTTC. The chain recombines TRBV6-2 or TRBV6-3 with TRBJ2-7; D is unclear. V lost 7 bases to trimming and J lost 3 bases, with 16 bases between them. Germline V gene lookup returns CDR1 MNHEY and CDR2 SVGEGT. This CDR3 contains 14 residues.

This clonotype occurred a few times. The chain uses TRBV11-2 and TRBJ2-2; tentative D call: TRBD2 (5 bases). CDR1 and CDR2 from the germline V gene are SGHAT and FQNNGV. The CDR3 is made up of 15 amino acids. V shed 0 bases and J shed 7 bases, with 12 bases lying between them. This CDR3 is CASSLERTVIGELFF. CDR3 in DNA: TGTGCCAGCAGCTTAGAGCGGACTGTCATCGGGGAGCTGTTTTTT.

V gene TRBV7-3 combines with J gene TRBJ1-2; 12 bases agree with TRBD1. With 8 bases clipped from V and 8 bases from J, the junction kept 9 bases outside the gene matches. Per germline, CDR1 SGHTA and CDR2 FQGTGA. CDR3 size: 14 residues. CDR3 loop: CASEFSGTGGGYTF. The CDR3 DNA is TGTGCCAGCGAATTTTCGGGGACAGGGGGCGGCTACACCTTC.

This clonotype was found many times. The J gene is TRBJ2-3, the V gene TRBV20-1; no clear D. The V gene's germline CDR1 is DFQATT and CDR2 SNEGSKA (reference sequence). Trimming shortened V by 6 bases and J by 6 bases, and 13 bases separated the two germline ends. The CDR3 length is 12 residues. The CDR3 DNA is TGCAGTGCCGAAGGGCAACGGGATACGCAGTATTTT. It yields the protein CSAEGQRDTQYF.

This clonotype came up many times. CDR3 sequence reads: CASTSPRGWRSGYTF. CDR3 bases: TGTGCCAGCACTAGTCCCAGGGGATGGAGGAGTGGCTACACCTTC. The V call is TRBV28, the J call TRBJ1-2; D is possibly TRBD1 (6 bases). The CDR3 is 15 residues long. The ends were cut back, 7 bases at V and 7 bases at J, with 22 bases in the middle. From germline, CDR1 is MDHEN and CDR2 SYDVKM.

This clonotype was found many times. CDR3 DNA: TGTGCCAGCAGCAAAAAACGGGACAGTTATAACTATGGCTACACCTTC. Protein sequence: CASSKKRDSYNYGYTF. This chain connects TRBV11-2 to TRBJ1-2; 7 bases map to TRBD1. This CDR3 spans 16 amino acids. The J segment lost 1 base and the V segment lost 5 bases, leaving 10 bases of the junction unmatched. Looked up from germline, CDR1 is SGHAT and CDR2 is FQNNGV.

This clonotype has ten or more counts. V and J are TRBV2 and TRBJ2-5; D unresolved. Per germline, CDR1 SNHLY and CDR2 FYNNEI. Trimming pared 3 bases from V and 2 bases from J, leaving 7 bases between. The CDR3 consists of 13 residues. CDR3 coding DNA: TGTGCCAGCAGTGACAGGAAGCAAGAGACCCAGTACTTC. It is translated as CASSDRKQETQYF.

There are many counts of this clonotype. This chain connects TRBV7-8 to TRBJ2-3; no firm D call. Trimming shortened V by 1 base and J by 1 base, and 9 bases separated the two germline ends. CDR3 length: 15 amino acids. Germline values: CDR1 SGHVS, CDR2 FQNEAQ. This CDR3 is CASSLVLFRTDTQYF. Written as DNA, the CDR3 is TGTGCCAGCAGCTTAGTCCTTTTCCGCACAGATACGCAGTATTTT.

This clonotype was seen only a few times. The CDR3 reads CSVDLGQFYGYTF. For the CDR3, the DNA is TGCAGCGTTGACTTGGGACAGTTCTATGGCTACACCTTC. The chain couples TRBV29-1 to TRBJ1-2, with 7 bases fitting TRBD1. CDR3 size: 13 residues. Germline values: CDR1 SQVTM, CDR2 ANQGSEA. V trimming: 3 bases; J trimming: 4 bases; junction bases outside the gene matches: 5. Full variable domain (remainder filled in from reference TRBV29-1 and TRBJ1-2): SAVISQKPSRDICQRGTSLTIQCQVDSQVTMMFWYRQQPGQSLTLIATANQGSEATYESGFVIDKFPISRPNLTFSTLTVSNMSPEDSSIYLCSVDLGQFYGYTFGSGTRLTVV.

This clonotype was counted ten times or more. The gene calls are TRBV2 and TRBJ1-1; D is perhaps TRBD1 (5 bases). The V gene lost 5 bases and the J gene lost 9 bases, with 13 bases spanning the gap. Germline values: CDR1 SNHLY, CDR2 FYNNEI. The CDR3 totals 12 residues. In DNA form, the CDR3 reads TGTGCCAGCAGTCCTGGGCGGGGCAAAGCTTTCTTT. Amino acids: CASSPGRGKAFF.

The chain couples TRBV19 to TRBJ1-2; the match to TRBD1 covers 9 bases. This CDR3 is built from 15 residues. CDR1 is LNHDA, CDR2 SQIVND, per germline (reference sequence). V shed 5 bases and J 4 bases; nucleotides not matched to a gene: 8. This CDR3 reads CASSWDREDFYGYTF. The CDR3 bases are TGTGCCAGTAGTTGGGACAGGGAGGATTTCTATGGCTACACCTTC.

There are many counts of this clonotype. The rearrangement links TRBV18 to TRBJ1-2; 7 bases map to TRBD1. Germline values: CDR1 KGHSH, CDR2 LQKENI. Losses at the gene ends were 2 bases for V and 5 bases for J; bases not matched to a gene: 2. The CDR3 covers 13 residues. CDR3 in DNA: TGTGCCAGCTCACCAACAGGGGTTTATGGCTACACCTTC. Its translation is CASSPTGVYGYTF.

This clonotype was recorded at least ten times. The genes are TRBV2 and TRBJ2-7, with TRBD2 identical over 9 bases. Germline CDR1 reads SNHLY; CDR2 reads FYNNEI. The V and J ends lost 7 bases and 0 bases, in that order; junction bases with no gene match: 4. The CDR3 totals 14 residues. The CDR3 DNA reads as TGTGCCAGCAAGATAGCGGGGGTCTCCTACGAGCAGTACTTC. Translation: CASKIAGVSYEQYF.

As regards this clonotype: A much larger clone lies one base from this, so it may be a read error. The chain is built from TRBV7-9 and TRBJ1-1; D is unclear. Germline lookup yields CDR1 SEHNR and CDR2 FQNEAQ (reference sequence). CDR3 length: 11 residues. The CDR3 loop is CASSSTAEALF. The CDR3 bases are TGTGCCAGCAGCTCCACAGCCGAAGCTCTCTTT. The variable domain in full, with the rest retrieved from reference TRBV7-9 and TRBJ1-1, is DTGVSQNPRHKITKRGQNVTFRCDPISEHNRLYWYRQTLGQGPEFLTYFQNEAQLEKSRLLSDRFSAERPKGSFSTLEIQRTEQGDSAMYLCASSSTAEALFGQGTRLTVV.